This T cell receptor beta chain derives from a study of T cell repertoires in cytomegalovirus infection. V lost 5 bases and J lost 4, with 5 bases in between. The CDR3 spans 11 residues. In germline, CDR1 is KGHDR, CDR2 SFDVKD. TCRdb recomputed calls from the reads with MiXCR, one row per CDR3 protein. Counted here are tens of thousands of distinct CDR3 sequences, less than 30% occurring once; the ten biggest clones make up 45% to 65%. A note on this clonotype: The antigen is undetermined.

The specimen comprised CD8+ T cells from cultured PBMCs, sampled from culture after CMV antigen stimulation. The chain is built from TRBV24-1 and TRBJ2-7; D is unresolved. The receptor's source is a human donor in good health (CMV status not recorded). Some clones in this sample may be carry-over from other donors' samples. The CDR3, as DNA: TGTGCCACCAGTGTAGCTTACGAGCAGTACTTC. Amino acids: CATSVAYEQYF.